A selection of T cell receptor beta chains follows, all from one sample in a study of graft-versus-host responses after intestinal transplantation. The protocol was immunoSEQ multiplex PCR, while the TCRdb copy is restricted to in-frame clones and leaves out a portion. The sample holds 45,000 to 55,000 clones, 80% to 95% seen once. The sequencing here drew on PBMCs, taken 750 to 850 days after a first intestinal transplant, on the day of a second. These receptors originate from a human patient who received an intestinal transplant, so some T cells may come from the graft donor. The CDR3 runs from the conserved cysteine through the conserved F or W. The order of the fields is V gene, clone size, D gene, J gene, CDR3 DNA, CDR3 protein. The D gene is left open where the match is weak. Rows may omit the clone size; those that give it use once, few, many or a size class.

v_gene: TRBV2; abundance: -; d_gene: -; j_gene: TRBJ2-7; CDR3nt: TGTGCCAGCAGTGAGTCAACCTACGAGCAGTACTTC; CDR3aa: CASSESTYEQYF
v_gene: TRBV2; abundance: -; d_gene: TRBD1; j_gene: TRBJ2-1; CDR3nt: TGTGCCAGCAGGGGACAGGGCTACAATGAGCAGTTCTTC; CDR3aa: CASRGQGYNEQFF
v_gene: TRBV30; abundance: -; d_gene: TRBD1; j_gene: TRBJ2-1; CDR3nt: TGTGCCCTCCCCGGGACAGGGGGACATGAGCAGTTCTTC; CDR3aa: CALPGTGGHEQFF
v_gene: TRBV9; abundance: once; d_gene: -; j_gene: TRBJ2-3; CDR3nt: TGTGCCAGCACCGTTGACGGCCTGAGGACAGATACGCAGTATTTT; CDR3aa: CASTVDGLRTDTQYF
v_gene: TRBV7-8; abundance: -; d_gene: -; j_gene: TRBJ2-3; CDR3nt: TGTGCCAGCAGCTCAACCAGGGGTTTAGATACGCAGTATTTT; CDR3aa: CASSSTRGLDTQYF
v_gene: TRBV30; abundance: once; d_gene: TRBD1; j_gene: TRBJ2-3; CDR3nt: TGTGCCTGGAAGGCAGGGGGCGCAATAGATACGCAGTATTTT; CDR3aa: CAWKAGGAIDTQYF
v_gene: TRBV5-1; abundance: -; d_gene: TRBD2; j_gene: TRBJ2-3; CDR3nt: TGCGCCAGCAACCCGGCGGTAGGTTCTAGCGGGACAGATACGCAGTATTTT; CDR3aa: CASNPAVGSSGTDTQYF
v_gene: TRBV7-2; abundance: -; d_gene: -; j_gene: TRBJ2-5; CDR3nt: TGTGCCTGCAGCTTTTCAGAGACCCAGTACTTC; CDR3aa: CACSFSETQYF
v_gene: TRBV10-1; abundance: once; d_gene: -; j_gene: TRBJ1-6; CDR3nt: TGCGCCAGCAGTGAGGAGGGTACGAATTCACCCCTCCACTTT; CDR3aa: CASSEEGTNSPLHF
v_gene: TRBV9; abundance: -; d_gene: -; j_gene: TRBJ2-7; CDR3nt: TGTGCCAGCAGCGTAGGGCCCGATAGTTACGAGCAGTACTTC; CDR3aa: CASSVGPDSYEQYF
v_gene: TRBV2; abundance: -; d_gene: -; j_gene: TRBJ2-1; CDR3nt: TGTGCCAGCCAAGGGACAATCTCCTACAATGAGCAGTTCTTC; CDR3aa: CASQGTISYNEQFF
v_gene: TRBV13; abundance: once; d_gene: -; j_gene: TRBJ2-7; CDR3nt: TGTGCCAGCAGCGCGATAACCCCTTACGAGCAGTACTTC; CDR3aa: CASSAITPYEQYF
v_gene: TRBV11-2; abundance: -; d_gene: TRBD2; j_gene: TRBJ2-7; CDR3nt: TGTGCCAGCAGCCCGAGACTAGCGGACTACGAGCAGTACTTC; CDR3aa: CASSPRLADYEQYF
v_gene: TRBV6-5; abundance: -; d_gene: TRBD1; j_gene: TRBJ1-6; CDR3nt: TGTGCCAGCAGTTACTGGACAGGGACTTATTCACCCCTCCACTTT; CDR3aa: CASSYWTGTYSPLHF
v_gene: TRBV5-6; abundance: -; d_gene: TRBD1; j_gene: TRBJ1-2; CDR3nt: TGTGCCAGCAGCTCGCAAGGGACAGCAGCTAACTATGGCTACACCTTC; CDR3aa: CASSSQGTAANYGYTF
v_gene: TRBV19; abundance: -; d_gene: -; j_gene: TRBJ2-3; CDR3nt: TGTGCCAGTAGAAAAACAGTGGGCGGGGGCGAACGGAGCACAGATACGCAGTATTTT; CDR3aa: CASRKTVGGGERSTDTQYF
v_gene: TRBV14; abundance: -; d_gene: -; j_gene: TRBJ2-3; CDR3nt: TGTGCCAGCAGCCTGGCTGGTGTGACCCATACGCAGTATTTT; CDR3aa: CASSLAGVTHTQYF
v_gene: TRBV28; abundance: -; d_gene: TRBD2; j_gene: TRBJ2-7; CDR3nt: TGTGCCAGCAGTTTATTCGGGACTAGCGGGACGTACGAGCAGTACTTC; CDR3aa: CASSLFGTSGTYEQYF
v_gene: TRBV15; abundance: -; d_gene: -; j_gene: TRBJ1-2; CDR3nt: TGTGCCACCAGCAGGGAAGGTTATGGCTACACCTTC; CDR3aa: CATSREGYGYTF
v_gene: TRBV12-5; abundance: once; d_gene: TRBD1; j_gene: TRBJ2-3; CDR3nt: TGTGCTAGTGGTTTGGACGGACAGGGGGATACGCAGTATTTT; CDR3aa: CASGLDGQGDTQYF
v_gene: TRBV9; abundance: -; d_gene: -; j_gene: TRBJ1-2; CDR3nt: TGTGCCAGCAGCGCCCCTACAGGGACCTATGGCTACACCTTC; CDR3aa: CASSAPTGTYGYTF
v_gene: TRBV5-5; abundance: -; d_gene: -; j_gene: TRBJ2-7; CDR3nt: TGTGCCAGCAGCTTGGACCTGGGGCTCGGCTACGAGCAGTACTTC; CDR3aa: CASSLDLGLGYEQYF
v_gene: TRBV15; abundance: -; d_gene: TRBD1; j_gene: TRBJ1-3; CDR3nt: TGTGCCACCAGCATTGACAGGGGGCGACGAAACACCATATATTTT; CDR3aa: CATSIDRGRRNTIYF
v_gene: TRBV7-9; abundance: -; d_gene: -; j_gene: TRBJ2-1; CDR3nt: TGTGCCAGCAGAGGTAGGACTGAGCAGTTCTTC; CDR3aa: CASRGRTEQFF